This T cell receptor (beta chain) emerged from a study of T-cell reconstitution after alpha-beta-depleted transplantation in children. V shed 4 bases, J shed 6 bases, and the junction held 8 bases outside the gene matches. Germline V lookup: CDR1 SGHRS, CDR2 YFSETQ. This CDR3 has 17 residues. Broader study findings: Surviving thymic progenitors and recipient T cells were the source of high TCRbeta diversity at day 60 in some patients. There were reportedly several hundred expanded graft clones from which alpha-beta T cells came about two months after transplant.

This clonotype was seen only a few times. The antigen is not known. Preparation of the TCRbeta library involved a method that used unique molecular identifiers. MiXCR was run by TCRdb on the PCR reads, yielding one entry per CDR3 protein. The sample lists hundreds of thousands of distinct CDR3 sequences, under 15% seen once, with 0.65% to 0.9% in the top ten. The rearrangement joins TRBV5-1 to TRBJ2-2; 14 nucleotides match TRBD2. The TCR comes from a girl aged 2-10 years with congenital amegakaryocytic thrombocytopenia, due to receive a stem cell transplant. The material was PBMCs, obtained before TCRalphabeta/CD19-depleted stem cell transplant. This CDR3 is CASSRTSGRSPPGELFF. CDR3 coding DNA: TGCGCCAGCAGCCGGACTAGCGGGAGGTCCCCCCCCGGGGAGCTGTTTTTT.